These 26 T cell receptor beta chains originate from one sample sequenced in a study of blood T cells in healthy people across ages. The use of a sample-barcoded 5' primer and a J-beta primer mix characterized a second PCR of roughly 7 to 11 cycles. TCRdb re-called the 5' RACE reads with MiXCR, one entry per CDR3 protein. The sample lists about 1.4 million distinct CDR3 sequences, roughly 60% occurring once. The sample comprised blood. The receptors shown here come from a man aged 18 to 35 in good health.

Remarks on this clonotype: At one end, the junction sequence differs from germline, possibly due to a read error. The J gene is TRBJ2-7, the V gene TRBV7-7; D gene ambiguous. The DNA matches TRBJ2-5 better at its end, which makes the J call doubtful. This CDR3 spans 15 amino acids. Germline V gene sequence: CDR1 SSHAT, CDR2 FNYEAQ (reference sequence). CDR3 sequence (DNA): TGTGCTAGCAGCTCTACAGAAACGCGTGGGGAGACCCAGTACTTC. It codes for CASSSTETRGETQYF.

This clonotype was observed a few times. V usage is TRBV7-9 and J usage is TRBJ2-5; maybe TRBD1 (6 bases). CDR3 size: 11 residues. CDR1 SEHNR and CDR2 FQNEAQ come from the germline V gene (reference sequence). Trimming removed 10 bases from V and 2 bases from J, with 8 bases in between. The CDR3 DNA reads TGTGCCATCGGACAGCAAGAGACCCAGTACTTC. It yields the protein CAIGQQETQYF.

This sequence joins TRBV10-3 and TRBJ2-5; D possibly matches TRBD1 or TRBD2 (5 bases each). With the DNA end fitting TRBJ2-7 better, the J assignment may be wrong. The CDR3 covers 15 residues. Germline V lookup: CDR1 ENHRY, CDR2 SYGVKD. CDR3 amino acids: CAISEWEKGNYEQYF. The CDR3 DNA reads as TGTGCCATCAGTGAGTGGGAGAAGGGGAACTACGAGCAGTACTTC.

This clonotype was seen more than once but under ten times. CDR3 coding DNA: TGCAGTGCTAGAGATGGGGAGCTCTCATACGAGCAGTACTTC. It specifies CSARDGELSYEQYF. The chain uses TRBV20-1 and TRBJ2-7, with a tentative D call TRBD2 (5 bases). The CDR3 has 14 amino acids. Trimming took off 0 bases at V and 4 bases at J, with 13 bases between the two ends. Germline V CDR1 and CDR2: DFQATT, SNEGSKA (reference sequence).

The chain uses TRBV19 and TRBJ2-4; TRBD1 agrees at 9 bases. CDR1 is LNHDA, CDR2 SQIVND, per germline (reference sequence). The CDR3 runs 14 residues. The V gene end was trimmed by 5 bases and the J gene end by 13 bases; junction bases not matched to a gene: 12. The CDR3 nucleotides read TGTGCCAGTAGTTACAGGGGGCGCATGAATGAGCAGTACTTC. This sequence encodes CASSYRGRMNEQYF.

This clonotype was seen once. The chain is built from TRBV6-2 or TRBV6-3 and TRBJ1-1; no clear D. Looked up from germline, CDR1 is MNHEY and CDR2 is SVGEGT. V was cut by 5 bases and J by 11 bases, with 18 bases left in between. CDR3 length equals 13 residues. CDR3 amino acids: CASSDGGPWEAFF. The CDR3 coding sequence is TGTGCCAGCAGTGACGGCGGCCCCTGGGAGGCTTTCTTT.

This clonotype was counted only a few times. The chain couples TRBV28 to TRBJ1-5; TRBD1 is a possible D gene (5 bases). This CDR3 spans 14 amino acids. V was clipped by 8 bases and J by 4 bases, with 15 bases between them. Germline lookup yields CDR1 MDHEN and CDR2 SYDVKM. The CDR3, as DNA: TGTGCCAGCGGGGAGACGGGGGTTAATCAGCCCCAGCATTTT. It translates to CASGETGVNQPQHF.

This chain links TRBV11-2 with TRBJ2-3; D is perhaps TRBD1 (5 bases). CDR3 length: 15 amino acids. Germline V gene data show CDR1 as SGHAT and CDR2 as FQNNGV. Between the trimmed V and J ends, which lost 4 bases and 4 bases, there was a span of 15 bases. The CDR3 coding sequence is TGTGCCAGCAGCTCCCTAAGGGGCCCCCCAGATACGCAGTATTTT. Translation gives CASSSLRGPPDTQYF.

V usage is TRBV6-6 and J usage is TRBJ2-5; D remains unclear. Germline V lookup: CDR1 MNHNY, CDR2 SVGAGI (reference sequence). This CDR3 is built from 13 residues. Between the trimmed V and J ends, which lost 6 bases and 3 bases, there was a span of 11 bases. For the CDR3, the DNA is TGTGCCAGCAGCACCACCACAAAAGAGACCCAGTACTTC. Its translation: CASSTTTKETQYF.

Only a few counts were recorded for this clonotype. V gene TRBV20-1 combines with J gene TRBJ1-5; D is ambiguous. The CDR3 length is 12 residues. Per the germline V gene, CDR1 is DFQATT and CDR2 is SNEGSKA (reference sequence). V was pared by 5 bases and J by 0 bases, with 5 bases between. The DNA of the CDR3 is TGCAGTGCTGAAGGTAGCAATCAGCCCCAGCATTTT. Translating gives CSAEGSNQPQHF.

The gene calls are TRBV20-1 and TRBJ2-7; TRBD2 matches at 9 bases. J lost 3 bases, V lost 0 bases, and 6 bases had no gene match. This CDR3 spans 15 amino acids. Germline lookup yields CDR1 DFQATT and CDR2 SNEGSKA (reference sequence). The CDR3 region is CSARDQTSGNYEQYF. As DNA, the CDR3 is TGCAGTGCTAGAGATCAGACTAGCGGTAACTACGAGCAGTACTTC.

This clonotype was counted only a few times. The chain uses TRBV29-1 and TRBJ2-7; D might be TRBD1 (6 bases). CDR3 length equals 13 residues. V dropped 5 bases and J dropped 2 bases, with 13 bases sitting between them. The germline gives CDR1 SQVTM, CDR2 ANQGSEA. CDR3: CSVRQVFTYEQYF. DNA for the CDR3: TGCAGCGTTCGACAGGTGTTCACCTACGAGCAGTACTTC.

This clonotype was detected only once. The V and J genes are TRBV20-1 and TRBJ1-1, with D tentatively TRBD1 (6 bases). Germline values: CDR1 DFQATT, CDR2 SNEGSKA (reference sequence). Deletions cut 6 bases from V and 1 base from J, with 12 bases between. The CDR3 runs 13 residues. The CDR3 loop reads CSAAKTGNTEAFF. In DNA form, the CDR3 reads TGCAGTGCGGCAAAGACAGGGAACACTGAAGCTTTCTTT.

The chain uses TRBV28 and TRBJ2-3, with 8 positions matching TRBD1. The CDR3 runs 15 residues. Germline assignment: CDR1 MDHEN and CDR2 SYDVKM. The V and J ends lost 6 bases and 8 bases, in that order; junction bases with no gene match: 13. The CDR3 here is CASSSGQGLPGTQYF. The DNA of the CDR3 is TGTGCCAGCAGCTCCGGACAGGGTCTGCCCGGTACGCAGTATTTT.

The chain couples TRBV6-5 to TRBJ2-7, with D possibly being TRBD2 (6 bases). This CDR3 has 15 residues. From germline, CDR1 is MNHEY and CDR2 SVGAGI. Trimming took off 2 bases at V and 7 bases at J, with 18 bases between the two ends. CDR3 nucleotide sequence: TGTGCCAGCAGTTACCGGGACTCGCGCTACAATGAGCAGTACTTC. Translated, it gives CASSYRDSRYNEQYF.

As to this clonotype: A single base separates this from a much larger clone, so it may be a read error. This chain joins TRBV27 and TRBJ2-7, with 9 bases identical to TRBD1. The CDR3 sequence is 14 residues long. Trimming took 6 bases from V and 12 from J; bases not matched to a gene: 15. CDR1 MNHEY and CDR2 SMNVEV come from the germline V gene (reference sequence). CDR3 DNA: TGTGCCAGCAGACCGACAGGGGGAACAGGTGGGCTGTACTTC. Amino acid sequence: CASRPTGGTGGLYF.

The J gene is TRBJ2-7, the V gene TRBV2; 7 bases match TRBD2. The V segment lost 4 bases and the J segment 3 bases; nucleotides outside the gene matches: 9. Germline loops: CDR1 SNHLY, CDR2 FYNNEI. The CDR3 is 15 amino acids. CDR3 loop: CASSVNGLGSYEQYF. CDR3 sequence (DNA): TGTGCCAGCAGTGTGAATGGACTAGGAAGCTACGAGCAGTACTTC.

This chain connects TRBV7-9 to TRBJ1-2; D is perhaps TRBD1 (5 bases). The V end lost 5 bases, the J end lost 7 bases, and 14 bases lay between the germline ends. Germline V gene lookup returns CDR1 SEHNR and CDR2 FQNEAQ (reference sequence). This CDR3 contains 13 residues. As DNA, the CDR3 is TGTGCCAGCAGCACGGGGGGGTTATCTGGCTACACCTTC. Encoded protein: CASSTGGLSGYTF.

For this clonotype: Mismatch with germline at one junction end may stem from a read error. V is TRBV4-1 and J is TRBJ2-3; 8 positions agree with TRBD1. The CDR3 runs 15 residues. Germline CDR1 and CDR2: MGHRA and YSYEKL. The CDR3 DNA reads TGCGCCAGCAGCCAAGGACAGGGGTTCCCAGATGCGCAGTATTTT. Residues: CASSQGQGFPDAQYF.

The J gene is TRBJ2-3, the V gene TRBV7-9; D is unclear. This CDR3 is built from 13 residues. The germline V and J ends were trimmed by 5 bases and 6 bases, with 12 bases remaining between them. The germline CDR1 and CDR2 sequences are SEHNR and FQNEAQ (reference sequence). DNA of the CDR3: TGTGCCAGCAGCCGAACTGGAATGGATACGCAGTATTTT. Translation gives CASSRTGMDTQYF.

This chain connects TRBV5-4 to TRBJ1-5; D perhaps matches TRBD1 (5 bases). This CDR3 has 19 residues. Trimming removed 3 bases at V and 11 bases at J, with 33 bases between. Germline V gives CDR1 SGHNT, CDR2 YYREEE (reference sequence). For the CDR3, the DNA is TGTGCCAGCAGCTGGGGGACTAGCGGGAGGAGTAGGAACCAAGAGACCCAGCATTTT. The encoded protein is CASSWGTSGRSRNQETQHF.

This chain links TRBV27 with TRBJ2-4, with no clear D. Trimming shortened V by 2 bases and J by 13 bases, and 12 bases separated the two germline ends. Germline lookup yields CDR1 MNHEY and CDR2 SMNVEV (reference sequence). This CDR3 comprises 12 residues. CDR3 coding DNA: TGTGCCAGCAGTTTAGGTACAAAAGAGCAGTACTTC. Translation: CASSLGTKEQYF.

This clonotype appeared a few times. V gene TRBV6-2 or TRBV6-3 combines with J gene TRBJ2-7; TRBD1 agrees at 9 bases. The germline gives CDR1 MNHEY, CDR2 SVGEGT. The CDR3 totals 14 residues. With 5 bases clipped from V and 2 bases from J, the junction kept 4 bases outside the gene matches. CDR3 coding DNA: TGTGCCAGCAGTCCTGGGGACAGGGCCTACGAGCAGTACTTC. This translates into CASSPGDRAYEQYF.

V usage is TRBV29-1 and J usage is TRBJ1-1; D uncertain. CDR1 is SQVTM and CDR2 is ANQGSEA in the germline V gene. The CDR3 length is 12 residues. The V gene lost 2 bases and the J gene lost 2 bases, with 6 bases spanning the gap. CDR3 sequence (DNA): TGCAGCGTTGAAATGGCCAACACTGAAGCTTTCTTT. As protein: CSVEMANTEAFF.

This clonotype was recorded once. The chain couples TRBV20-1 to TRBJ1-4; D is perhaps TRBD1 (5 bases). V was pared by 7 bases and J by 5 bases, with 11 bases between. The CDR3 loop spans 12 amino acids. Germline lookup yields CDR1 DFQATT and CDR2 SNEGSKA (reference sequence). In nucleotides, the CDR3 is TGCAGTGGAAGGGGAACCAATGAAAAACTGTTTTTT. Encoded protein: CSGRGTNEKLFF.

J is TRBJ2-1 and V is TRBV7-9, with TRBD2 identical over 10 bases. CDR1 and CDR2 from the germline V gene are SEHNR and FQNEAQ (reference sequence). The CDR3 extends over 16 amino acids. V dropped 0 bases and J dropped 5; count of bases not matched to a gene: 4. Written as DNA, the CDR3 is TGTGCCAGCAGCTTAGCATCTGGACTAGCGGACAATGAGCAGTTCTTC. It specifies CASSLASGLADNEQFF.